This T cell receptor (beta chain) appears in the sequencing data of a study of cytomegalovirus exposure and HLA in healthy donors. The study, taken as a whole, reports: A list of 150 to 200 TCR beta chains associated with cytomegalovirus was given.

Primers for the PCR totalled 60 Vbeta and 13 Jbeta. Profiling relied on immunoSEQ multiplex PCR, and the TCRdb table lists in-frame clones only, not all of them. Among just over 150,000 clones listed, approximately 72% were seen once. Notes on this clone: Its target is unknown.

This CDR3 comprises 15 residues. Germline CDR1 reads ENHRY; CDR2 reads SYGVKD. Losses at the gene ends were 8 bases for V and 2 bases for J; bases not matched to a gene: 7. The chain recombines TRBV10-3 with TRBJ2-5; 11 bases map to TRBD2. The receptor was isolated from a female donor in good health and CMV-seronegative. The sequencing input was PBMCs. CDR3 loop: CAIGASGGIQETQYF. As DNA, the CDR3 is TGTGCCATCGGCGCTAGCGGGGGGATTCAAGAGACCCAGTACTTC.